The rows below give T cell receptor beta chains drawn from one sample of a study of T cell changes during pregnancy in multiple sclerosis. The protocol was immunoSEQ multiplex PCR, while the TCRdb copy is restricted to in-frame clones and leaves out a portion. The data contain approximately 44,000 clones, roughly 92% of them singletons. This specimen consisted of CD4+ T cells from peripheral blood mononuclear cells, obtained in the third trimester of pregnancy. The origin of the receptors is a female donor with multiple sclerosis, enrolled in a pregnancy study. Each CDR3 is given with its conserved first and last residue. The order of the fields is D gene, J gene, V gene, clone size, CDR3 protein, CDR3 DNA. The D gene is left open where the match is weak. Some rows have no size entry. The others give once, few or many, or a class for an expanded clone.

TRBD2,TRBJ2-2,TRBV4-2,.,CASSQVVAGASSGELFF,TGTGCCAGCAGCCAAGTGGTAGCGGGAGCGTCCTCCGGGGAGCTGTTTTTT
TRBD2,TRBJ2-7,TRBV19,.,CASRQGTSGRFYEQYF,TGTGCCAGTAGGCAGGGGACTAGCGGGAGGTTCTACGAGCAGTACTTC
TRBD1,TRBJ2-3,TRBV7-9,.,CASSTDRVIRVTDTQYF,TGTGCCAGCAGCACCGACAGGGTGATCAGAGTGACAGATACGCAGTATTTT
TRBD2,TRBJ2-7,TRBV10-3,once,CAISGGTSGRNEQYF,TGTGCCATCAGTGGCGGGACTAGCGGGAGAAACGAGCAGTACTTC
TRBD2,TRBJ2-3,TRBV4-2,.,CASSQGRRSSGSFDTQYF,TGTGCCAGCAGCCAGGGTCGACGGTCTAGCGGGAGTTTCGATACGCAGTATTTT
.,TRBJ1-4,TRBV7-9,.,CASSLSRREGLNEKLFF,TGTGCCAGCAGCTTAAGTAGGAGGGAGGGGCTGAATGAAAAACTGTTTTTT
TRBD1,TRBJ2-3,TRBV19,.,CASSHRTGGGAQYF,TGTGCCAGTAGTCACCGGACAGGGGGTGGAGCGCAGTATTTT
TRBD2,TRBJ2-1,TRBV11-3,.,CASSLVGGVWDEQFF,TGTGCCAGCAGCTTAGTTGGGGGGGTCTGGGATGAGCAGTTCTTC
.,TRBJ2-7,TRBV10-3,.,CAISEPPRQGLGHEQYF,TGTGCCATCAGTGAGCCTCCTCGGCAGGGGTTAGGCCACGAGCAGTACTTC
.,TRBJ2-2,TRBV28,once,CASSPPFTGELFF,TGTGCCAGCAGCCCCCCATTTACCGGGGAGCTGTTTTTT
.,TRBJ2-7,TRBV29-1,.,CSVSPAASYEQYF,TGCAGCGTTTCTCCAGCGGCTAGCTACGAGCAGTACTTC
.,TRBJ2-6,TRBV7-9,.,CASGLSLSGANVLTF,TGTGCCAGCGGCCTCAGTCTTTCTGGGGCCAACGTCCTGACTTTC
.,TRBJ2-5,TRBV7-9,.,CASSLGGQIKETQYF,TGTGCCAGCAGCTTAGGAGGACAGATAAAAGAGACCCAGTACTTC
TRBD2,TRBJ2-7,TRBV7-2,.,CASSLGGLDSYEQYF,TGTGCCAGCAGCTTAGGGGGACTAGACTCCTACGAGCAGTACTTC
.,TRBJ1-1,TRBV5-6,once,CASSLGRVNTEAFF,TGTGCCAGCAGCTTAGGCAGGGTGAACACTGAAGCTTTCTTT
.,TRBJ1-2,TRBV4-2,.,CASSLNYGYTF,TGTGCCAGCAGCCTAAACTATGGCTACACCTTC
TRBD2,TRBJ2-1,TRBV14,.,CASSQASGLAGDNEQFF,TGTGCCAGCAGCCAAGCTTCGGGACTAGCGGGAGACAATGAGCAGTTCTTC
.,TRBJ1-2,TRBV6-5,.,CASSGSPNYGYTF,TGTGCCAGCAGCGGGTCCCCTAACTATGGCTACACCTTC
.,TRBJ2-7,TRBV5-4,.,CASSPLPGQSSYEQYF,TGTGCCAGCAGTCCTCTACCGGGACAAAGCTCCTACGAGCAGTACTTC
TRBD1,TRBJ2-1,TRBV10-3,.,CAISATGATGEQFF,TGTGCCATCAGTGCAACAGGGGCGACCGGGGAGCAGTTCTTC
TRBD2,TRBJ2-7,TRBV6-5,.,CASRLAGASYEQYF,TGTGCCAGCAGACTAGCGGGAGCGTCCTACGAGCAGTACTTC
TRBD1,TRBJ2-2,TRBV19,once,CASRTLTGAGTGELFF,TGTGCCAGTAGGACATTAACAGGGGCCGGGACCGGGGAGCTGTTTTTT
TRBD2,TRBJ2-7,TRBV7-2,.,CASTTGLAGTYEQYF,TGTGCCAGCACAACGGGGCTAGCGGGGACCTACGAGCAGTACTTC
.,TRBJ2-7,TRBV11-3,.,CASSFMETYEQYF,TGTGCCAGCAGCTTCATGGAGACCTACGAGCAGTACTTC
.,TRBJ2-5,TRBV7-7,.,CASSFGGNQETQYF,TGTGCTAGCAGCTTTGGCGGGAACCAAGAGACCCAGTACTTC
.,TRBJ2-7,TRBV7-9,.,CASSSRTIRQYF,TGTGCCAGCAGTTCCCGGACTATTCGGCAGTACTTC
TRBD2,TRBJ2-3,TRBV7-2,.,CASSPHLAGGQDTQYF,TGTGCCAGCAGCCCTCACTTAGCGGGAGGACAAGATACGCAGTATTTT
TRBD2,TRBJ2-1,TRBV5-1,once,CASSSRTSGRAARDEQFF,TGCGCCAGCAGCTCTCGGACTAGCGGGAGGGCCGCGAGAGATGAGCAGTTCTTC
.,TRBJ2-5,TRBV4-2,.,CASSQDSFGTQYF,TGTGCCAGCAGCCAAGATTCATTCGGGACCCAGTACTTC
.,TRBJ1-1,TRBV2,.,CASNSPAVNTEAFF,TGTGCCAGCAACTCCCCCGCGGTGAACACTGAAGCTTTCTTT
TRBD2,TRBJ2-7,TRBV7-2,.,CASSLAGTSGYEQYF,TGTGCCAGCAGCTTAGCCGGGACTAGTGGCTACGAGCAGTACTTC
TRBD1,TRBJ2-2,TRBV14,.,CASSRQGPSNTGELFF,TGTGCCAGCAGCCGACAGGGGCCATCGAACACCGGGGAGCTGTTTTTT
.,TRBJ2-1,TRBV9,.,CASSAGVTYNEQFF,TGTGCCAGCAGCGCGGGGGTTACCTACAATGAGCAGTTCTTC
.,TRBJ2-7,TRBV27,once,CASSLWSDTPTKQYF,TGTGCCAGCAGCTTATGGTCAGACACTCCTACGAAGCAGTACTTC
TRBD1,TRBJ1-2,TRBV13,.,CASSLVGTGDDYGYTF,TGTGCCAGCAGCTTAGTCGGGACAGGGGATGACTATGGCTACACCTTC
.,TRBJ2-5,TRBV20-1,.,CSATGQETQYF,TGCAGTGCTACAGGGCAAGAGACCCAGTACTTC
TRBD2,TRBJ2-7,TRBV5-1,.,CASSLVNSGAYEQYF,TGCGCCAGCAGCTTGGTAAATAGCGGGGCCTACGAGCAGTACTTC
.,TRBJ2-6,TRBV6-4,.,CASRLTTGANVLTF,TGTGCCAGCCGGCTGACAACTGGGGCCAACGTCCTGACTTTC
TRBD1,TRBJ1-4,TRBV5-1,.,CASSLGRGQDEKLFF,TGCGCCAGCAGCTTGGGGAGGGGGCAAGATGAAAAACTGTTTTTT
TRBD2,TRBJ2-3,TRBV18,.,CASSPLTGGRADTQYF,TGTGCCAGCTCACCCTTGACGGGCGGGAGAGCAGATACGCAGTATTTT
TRBD1,TRBJ1-1,TRBV16,.,CASKTSRTGGTEAFF,TGTGCCAGCAAAACATCCCGGACAGGGGGCACTGAAGCTTTCTTT
TRBD2,TRBJ2-6,TRBV7-9,.,CASSLGLADGANVLTF,TGTGCCAGCAGCCTGGGACTAGCGGATGGGGCCAACGTCCTGACTTTC
TRBD1,TRBJ2-3,TRBV6-6,.,CASRTGHTDTQYF,TGTGCCAGTAGGACAGGGCACACAGATACGCAGTATTTT
.,TRBJ2-2,TRBV28,.,CASSSVQGLLNTGELFF,TGTGCCAGCAGTTCCGTTCAGGGGTTATTGAACACCGGGGAGCTGTTTTTT
.,TRBJ2-7,TRBV6-5,.,CASSYSDRGYEQYF,TGTGCCAGCAGTTACTCGGACCGGGGATACGAGCAGTACTTC
.,TRBJ1-5,TRBV19,.,CASTLQGSDQPQHF,TGTGCCAGTACCCTACAGGGAAGCGATCAGCCCCAGCATTTT